The T cell receptor (beta chain) under discussion was sequenced for a study of early T cells in non-severe SARS-CoV-2 infection. This clonotype was observed many times. TCRdb re-called the 5' RACE reads with MiXCR, one entry per CDR3 protein. Of more than 25,000 distinct CDR3 sequences listed, over 2.5% are singletons. The clonotype comes from an adult who was a healthcare worker with PCR-confirmed SARS-CoV-2 infection or an uninfected control (not recorded which). The specimen sequenced was whole blood.

The CDR3: CASSWTGFGAFF. The CDR3 DNA reads as TGTGCCAGCAGCTGGACAGGGTTTGGTGCTTTCTTT. The chain combines TRBV6-6 with TRBJ1-1; 8 nucleotides line up with TRBD1. Trimming at V came to 6 bases and at J to 11 bases, leaving 8 bases not matched to a gene. The CDR3 length is 12 residues. Germline V lookup: CDR1 MNHNY, CDR2 SVGAGI (reference sequence).